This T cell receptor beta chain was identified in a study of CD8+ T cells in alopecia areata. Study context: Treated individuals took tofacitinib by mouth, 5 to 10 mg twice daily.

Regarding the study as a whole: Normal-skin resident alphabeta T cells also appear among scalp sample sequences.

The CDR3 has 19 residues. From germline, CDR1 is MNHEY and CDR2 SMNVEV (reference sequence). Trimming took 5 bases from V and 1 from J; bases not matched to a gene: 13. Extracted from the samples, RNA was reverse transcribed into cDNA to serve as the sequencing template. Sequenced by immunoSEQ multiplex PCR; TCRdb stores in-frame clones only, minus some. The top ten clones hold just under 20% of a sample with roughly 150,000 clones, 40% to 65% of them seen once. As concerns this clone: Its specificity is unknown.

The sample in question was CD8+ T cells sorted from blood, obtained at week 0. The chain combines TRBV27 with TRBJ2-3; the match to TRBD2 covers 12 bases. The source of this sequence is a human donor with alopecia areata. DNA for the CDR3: TGTGCCAGCAGTACCCGGACTAGCGGGGCAAGATGGGGCACAGATACGCAGTATTTT. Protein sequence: CASSTRTSGARWGTDTQYF.